This TCR beta chain was identified in a study of blood T cell repertoires in COVID-19. About the research overall: T cells, B-cell-depleted T cells, or PBMCs provided the cDNA or gDNA that served as material.

Trimming took 6 bases from V and 0 from J, leaving 14 bases between them. The germline gives CDR1 SNHLY, CDR2 FYNNEI. The CDR3 sequence is 15 residues long. Only in-frame clones appear in the TCRdb table, and some are missing; sequencing was by immunoSEQ multiplex PCR. The sample lists approximately 300,000 clones; almost 90% were seen once. Cohort placement rested on clinical history that participants reported themselves. This sequence joins TRBV2 and TRBJ1-2; D may be TRBD1 (5 bases). Sequencing was performed on PBMCs or T cells enriched from blood (not recorded which). This receptor was obtained from a woman aged 18-35 years with acute COVID-19. CDR3 nucleotides: TGTGCCAGCAGAGACCCTACAGGCCCTAACTATGGCTACACCTTC. Protein sequence: CASRDPTGPNYGYTF.